This TCR beta chain emerged from a study of T cell repertoires in cytomegalovirus infection. The overall study: An indication of both CMV infection and matching HLA type came from public TCR beta signatures.

A word on this clonotype: Its antigen is as yet unknown.

Study-level findings and limits: There were carriers of CMV plus the relevant HLA, and cumulative public TCR beta family frequency identified them. Clonotypes of TCR beta that were HLA-C-restricted and CMV-specific dominated the ex vivo response.

TCRdb called the reads again in MiXCR, with one record for every CDR3 protein. This table holds some 350,000 distinct CDR3 sequences, 15% to 20% found once. The V end lost 6 bases, the J end lost 7 bases, and 16 bases lay between the germline ends. The CDR3 is made up of 14 amino acids. The sequence came from a human donor in good health (CMV status not recorded). Some clones in this sample may be carry-over from other donors' samples. Material: PBMCs. V and J are TRBV12-3 or TRBV12-4 and TRBJ2-1, with a weak D call TRBD2 (5 bases). The CDR3 region has the DNA TGTGCCAGCAGGCGTAAGGCTAGCAGTAATGAGCAGTTCTTC. Translated: CASRRKASSNEQFF.